The rows below give T cell receptor beta chains drawn from one sample of a study of blood T cell repertoires in COVID-19. Data came from immunoSEQ multiplex PCR; TCRdb stores just in-frame clones and leaves some out. The sample gives 310,000 or so clones, around nine tenths of which show up once; 1% to 1.5% is in the top ten. The sequenced sample consisted of peripheral blood. These receptors came from a man aged 65 to 79 with acute or convalescent COVID-19. Both conserved end residues are trimmed from each CDR3. The D gene is left open where the match is weak. Only part of the rows carry a size: once, few, many, or a class if the clone is expanded.

CDR3 length: 11; clone size: NA; V gene: TRBV28; D gene: NA; CDR3 protein: ASREQANYGYT
CDR3 length: 14; clone size: NA; V gene: TRBV27; D gene: TRBD2; CDR3 protein: ASSLEAAGGYNEQF
CDR3 length: 13; clone size: NA; V gene: TRBV2; D gene: NA; CDR3 protein: AGQRGTSSYNEQF
CDR3 length: 13; clone size: NA; V gene: TRBV2; D gene: TRBD1; CDR3 protein: ASSSDRVVTQPQH
CDR3 length: 17; clone size: NA; V gene: TRBV3-1/TRBV3-2; D gene: NA; CDR3 protein: ASSQDGPQGSGARSPLH
CDR3 length: 13; clone size: NA; V gene: TRBV4-1; D gene: NA; CDR3 protein: ASSQDGNSGESQY
CDR3 length: 13; clone size: NA; V gene: TRBV24-1; D gene: NA; CDR3 protein: ATSDLGQTTDTQY
CDR3 length: 12; clone size: NA; V gene: TRBV18; D gene: NA; CDR3 protein: ASSNPSGANVLT
CDR3 length: 15; clone size: NA; V gene: TRBV7-2; D gene: TRBD2; CDR3 protein: ASSLEASGTPHYEQY
CDR3 length: 12; clone size: NA; V gene: TRBV24-1; D gene: NA; CDR3 protein: ATSGDARAEGYT
CDR3 length: 13; clone size: NA; V gene: TRBV5-1; D gene: NA; CDR3 protein: ASSRTLQNTGELF
CDR3 length: 13; clone size: NA; V gene: TRBV9; D gene: NA; CDR3 protein: ASSVVTGSNNEQF
CDR3 length: 11; clone size: NA; V gene: TRBV11-2; D gene: TRBD1; CDR3 protein: ASRKGAGEKLF
CDR3 length: 12; clone size: NA; V gene: TRBV6-2/TRBV6-3; D gene: NA; CDR3 protein: ASSYSGPNQPQH
CDR3 length: 17; clone size: NA; V gene: TRBV18; D gene: TRBD1; CDR3 protein: ASSRTGGAGYGTNEKLF
CDR3 length: 14; clone size: NA; V gene: TRBV5-4; D gene: NA; CDR3 protein: ASSPSLASRQETQY
CDR3 length: 9; clone size: NA; V gene: TRBV6-6; D gene: NA; CDR3 protein: ATHKNTEAF
CDR3 length: 12; clone size: once; V gene: TRBV5-1; D gene: NA; CDR3 protein: ASSLGSGGNEQF
CDR3 length: 12; clone size: NA; V gene: TRBV19; D gene: TRBD2; CDR3 protein: ASSTTSGRDTQY
CDR3 length: 14; clone size: NA; V gene: TRBV18; D gene: TRBD2; CDR3 protein: ASSQISGGPGDPQY
CDR3 length: 13; clone size: NA; V gene: TRBV19; D gene: TRBD1; CDR3 protein: ASVLDRGYYTEAF
CDR3 length: 14; clone size: NA; V gene: TRBV19; D gene: NA; CDR3 protein: ASSTGYFSGANVLT
CDR3 length: 13; clone size: NA; V gene: TRBV4-3; D gene: NA; CDR3 protein: ASSQGGTPYNEQF
CDR3 length: 12; clone size: NA; V gene: TRBV25-1; D gene: TRBD1; CDR3 protein: AIGTGGNQETQY